This passage covers 26 T cell receptor beta chains from one sample sequenced in a study of T cell responses to AZD1222 COVID-19 vaccine. Sequencing used immunoSEQ multiplex PCR; TCRdb keeps in-frame clones, though not all of them. The sample has some 150,000 clones, approximately 85% seen once. Sequenced here: peripheral blood, sampled 28 days after the second dose of the MenACWY control vaccine. The receptors originated from an adult who received the MenACWY meningococcal vaccine as a control.

The V call is TRBV5-6, the J call TRBJ1-3, with D tentatively TRBD1 (5 bases). This CDR3 has 14 residues. CDR1 is SGHDT, CDR2 YYEEEE, per germline. The V gene lost 5 bases and the J gene lost 2 bases, with 11 bases spanning the gap. The CDR3 sequence: CASRPTGAGNTIYF. DNA of the CDR3: TGTGCCAGCAGGCCGACGGGGGCTGGAAACACCATATATTTT.

DNA for the CDR3: TGTGCCACCAGCAGTCAGGGTTCTGGAAACACCATATATTTT. It yields the protein CATSSQGSGNTIYF. The J gene is TRBJ1-3, the V gene TRBV15; TRBD1 might be the D (5 bases). Trimming stripped 3 bases from V and 1 base from J, with 7 bases between. Per the germline V gene, CDR1 is LNHNV and CDR2 is YYDKDF (reference sequence). The CDR3 runs to 14 residues.

The chain joins TRBV2 to TRBJ1-2; D unclear. Germline values: CDR1 SNHLY, CDR2 FYNNEI. The CDR3 has 13 residues. With 3 bases removed from V and 4 bases from J, the gap between germline ends came to 9 bases. CDR3 nucleotides: TGTGCCAGCAGTGATGTGGGTTTCTATGGCTACACCTTC. This translates into CASSDVGFYGYTF.

The chain links TRBV5-4 to TRBJ2-2; no clear D gene. V was shortened by 2 bases and J by 2 bases, with 13 bases between the two germline ends. CDR3 length: 16 residues. Germline assignment: CDR1 SGHNT and CDR2 YYREEE (reference sequence). DNA of the CDR3: TGTGCCAGCAGCTTAGGTTGGGCCTCCAACACCGGGGAGCTGTTTTTT. It encodes CASSLGWASNTGELFF.

The chain employs TRBV29-1 and TRBJ2-1, with D perhaps matching TRBD1 (5 bases). The CDR3 runs 16 residues. The V end was cut by 7 bases, the J end by 7 bases, with 26 bases between. Germline V CDR1 and CDR2: SQVTM, ANQGSEA. CDR3 sequence: CSASPPGQALRNEQFF. The DNA of the CDR3 is TGCAGCGCCTCCCCTCCAGGGCAGGCTCTACGGAATGAGCAGTTCTTC.

V and J are TRBV5-1 and TRBJ2-7, with 8 bases matching TRBD2. The CDR3 runs to 14 residues. Germline CDR1 is SGHRS and CDR2 is YFSETQ. Trimming cost V 2 bases and J 4 bases; bases outside gene matches: 5. CDR3 sequence reads: CASSLAGEQYEQYF. In nucleotides, the CDR3 is TGCGCCAGCAGCTTAGCGGGAGAACAGTACGAGCAGTACTTC.

This chain joins TRBV6-5 and TRBJ2-5; D might be TRBD1 (6 bases). V lost 4 bases, J lost 5 bases, and 20 bases lay in between. Germline V gene sequence: CDR1 MNHEY, CDR2 SVGAGI. The CDR3 runs to 16 residues. CDR3 residues: CASSWGTTSTGETQYF. The CDR3 nucleotides are TGTGCCAGCAGTTGGGGGACAACCTCGACCGGGGAGACCCAGTACTTC.

This clone was observed a few times. V is TRBV19 and J is TRBJ2-1; D unresolved. CDR3 size: 17 residues. Looked up from germline, CDR1 is LNHDA and CDR2 is SQIVND (reference sequence). The germline V and J ends were trimmed by 8 bases and 2 bases, with 22 bases remaining between them. DNA of the CDR3: TGTGCCAGTTCGTCCGCGAGAGGAGCACAACCCTACAATGAGCAGTTCTTC. Amino acid sequence: CASSSARGAQPYNEQFF. The complete variable domain, with remaining parts taken from reference TRBV19 and TRBJ2-1, reads DGGITQSPKYLFRKEGQNVTLSCEQNLNHDAMYWYRQDPGQGLRLIYYSQIVNDFQKGDIAEGYSVSREKKESFPLTVTSAQKNPTAFYLCASSSARGAQPYNEQFFGPGTRLTVL.

This clone showed up just once. This rearrangement joins TRBV2 to TRBJ1-4, with unresolved D. The CDR3 has 14 amino acids. V shed 2 bases and J shed 4 bases, with 8 bases lying between them. Per the germline V gene, CDR1 is SNHLY and CDR2 is FYNNEI. CDR3 nucleotide sequence: TGTGCCAGCAGTGAATTGAGGGATAATGAAAAACTGTTTTTT. As protein: CASSELRDNEKLFF.

This clone has a count of ten or more. The chain combines TRBV5-1 with TRBJ1-5, with a tentative D call TRBD1 (5 bases). V was cut by 7 bases and J by 2 bases, with 16 bases left in between. This CDR3 has 15 amino acids. In germline, CDR1 is SGHRS, CDR2 YFSETQ. The CDR3 is CASRPGGDGNQPQHF. The CDR3 region has the DNA TGCGCCAGCCGCCCGGGGGGAGATGGCAATCAGCCCCAGCATTTT.

The chain combines TRBV2 with TRBJ2-6; D may be TRBD1 or TRBD2 (5 bases each). This CDR3 is built from 16 residues. In germline, CDR1 is SNHLY, CDR2 FYNNEI. Trimming removed 4 bases at V and 0 bases at J, with 10 bases between. In DNA, the CDR3 is TGTGCCAGCAGTGGGGGGTGGGGCTCTGGGGCCAACGTCCTGACTTTC. It encodes CASSGGWGSGANVLTF.

The chain employs TRBV2 and TRBJ1-5; D uncertain. Deletions cut 6 bases from V and 7 bases from J, with 16 bases between. The CDR3 loop spans 14 amino acids. Germline-derived CDR1 and CDR2 are SNHLY and FYNNEI. The CDR3 sequence is CASRGGRADQPQHF. CDR3 DNA: TGTGCCAGCAGGGGTGGGAGGGCAGACCAGCCCCAGCATTTT.

This clone was seen a single time. V gene TRBV9 combines with J gene TRBJ1-1, with D hard to call. V was pared by 0 bases and J by 0 bases, with 9 bases between. CDR1 is SGDLS, CDR2 YYNGEE, per germline. The CDR3 contains 15 residues. The CDR3 nucleotides read TGTGCCAGCAGCGTAGCTACGGGAATGAACACTGAAGCTTTCTTT. Its protein product is CASSVATGMNTEAFF.

The genes are TRBV9 and TRBJ1-4; a possible D gene is TRBD1 (6 bases). This CDR3 is built from 14 residues. V lost 0 bases and J 4 bases, leaving 7 bases between the germline ends. Germline CDR1 is SGDLS and CDR2 is YYNGEE. CDR3 nucleotide sequence: TGTGCCAGCAGCGTAGCACAGGGTAATGAAAAACTGTTTTTT. This codes for CASSVAQGNEKLFF.

The rearrangement joins TRBV7-6 to TRBJ2-2, with TRBD2 matching over 10 bases. CDR3 size: 16 residues. V lost 7 bases, J lost 5 bases, and 10 bases stayed unmatched. Germline CDR1 is SGHVS and CDR2 is FNYEAQ. The CDR3 coding sequence is TGTGCCAGCACTCAGACTAGCGGGTCTTTTACCGGGGAGCTGTTTTTT. Protein product: CASTQTSGSFTGELFF.

This clone was detected only once. The CDR3 loop reads CASGTPVSNQPQHF. The CDR3 DNA is TGTGCCAGTGGGACTCCGGTTAGCAATCAGCCCCAGCATTTT. V is TRBV19 and J is TRBJ1-5, with D possibly TRBD1 on 5 matching bases. The CDR3 spans 14 residues. V was clipped by 8 bases and J by 0 bases, with 11 bases between them. Germline lookup yields CDR1 LNHDA and CDR2 SQIVND (reference sequence).

This chain links TRBV6-5 with TRBJ2-7; D might be TRBD1 or TRBD2, each matching 6 bases. With 6 bases removed from V and 6 bases from J, the gap between germline ends came to 15 bases. The CDR3 spans 13 residues. The germline V gene has CDR1 MNHEY and CDR2 SVGAGI. The CDR3 DNA is TGTGCCAGCAGCCAGAACCGGGGGCTCGAGCAGTACGTC. Its translation: CASSQNRGLEQYV.

This clone was counted once. The V and J genes are TRBV5-4 and TRBJ1-6; 8 bases fit TRBD1. Trimming cost V 4 bases and J 10 bases; bases outside gene matches: 10. The CDR3 totals 15 residues. CDR1 is SGHNT, CDR2 YYREEE, per germline (reference sequence). CDR3 sequence: CASSLGQGNYSPLHF. The CDR3 DNA reads as TGTGCCAGCAGCCTTGGACAGGGAAATTACTCACCCCTCCACTTT.

V gene TRBV28 combines with J gene TRBJ1-3; D possibly corresponds to TRBD1 (5 bases). Deletions cut 10 bases from V and 0 bases from J, with 16 bases between. The CDR3 spans 15 residues. Germline CDR1 MDHEN, CDR2 SYDVKM. The CDR3 loop reads CATRKGSFSGNTIYF. CDR3 nucleotides: TGTGCCACCAGAAAGGGGTCCTTCTCTGGAAACACCATATATTTT.

This clone has just a few counts. V gene TRBV5-1 combines with J gene TRBJ1-6; possible D gene TRBD1, 5 bases. The CDR3 runs 17 residues. Trimming removed 2 bases from V and 4 bases from J, with 16 bases in between. Germline V gives CDR1 SGHRS, CDR2 YFSETQ. The CDR3 DNA is TGCGCCAGCAGCTTTCACATGAGGGGCGCGTATAATTCACCCCTCCACTTT. As protein: CASSFHMRGAYNSPLHF.

The genes are TRBV6-5 and TRBJ2-2; 10 bases map to TRBD1. This CDR3 has 16 residues. V trimming: 4 bases; J trimming: 3 bases; junction bases outside the gene matches: 5. The germline V gene has CDR1 MNHEY and CDR2 SVGAGI. CDR3 amino acids: CASSSGQGGDTGELFF. The DNA of the CDR3 is TGTGCCAGCAGTTCCGGACAGGGGGGAGACACCGGGGAGCTGTTTTTT.

The gene calls are TRBV19 and TRBJ1-6; 9 bases align to TRBD1. The CDR3 has 18 amino acids. Germline trimming cut 3 bases from V and 6 bases from J; bases unmatched to any gene: 12. Germline values: CDR1 LNHDA, CDR2 SQIVND (reference sequence). The CDR3: CASSIPSGTGKRNSPLHF. In nucleotides, the CDR3 is TGTGCCAGTAGTATCCCCTCCGGGACAGGGAAACGTAATTCACCCCTCCACTTT.

The chain combines TRBV5-1 with TRBJ2-5; D is possibly TRBD1 or TRBD2 (6 bases each). V lost 7 bases to trimming and J lost 5 bases, with 12 bases between them. The CDR3 is made up of 12 amino acids. CDR1 is SGHRS and CDR2 is YFSETQ in the germline V gene. The CDR3 loop reads CASGGPGETQYF. CDR3 DNA sequence: TGCGCCAGCGGGGGGCCGGGGGAGACCCAGTACTTC.

This chain uses TRBV27 with TRBJ1-2; D is perhaps TRBD1 (5 bases). Trimming took off 6 bases at V and 3 bases at J, with 8 bases between the two ends. Germline lookup yields CDR1 MNHEY and CDR2 SMNVEV (reference sequence). The CDR3 spans 12 residues. The CDR3 region is CASSSGYYGYTF. DNA of the CDR3: TGTGCCAGCAGCTCAGGGTACTATGGCTACACCTTC.

V is TRBV11-2 and J is TRBJ1-1; D remains unclear. The CDR3 has 16 residues. The germline gives CDR1 SGHAT, CDR2 FQNNGV. V lost 2 bases, J lost 1 base, and 14 bases lay in between. CDR3 loop: CASSLWYEQTNTEAFF. CDR3 sequence (DNA): TGTGCCAGCAGCTTATGGTACGAACAAACGAACACTGAAGCTTTCTTT.

The rearrangement joins TRBV12-5 to TRBJ2-7; 10 bases map to TRBD1. Germline loops: CDR1 LGHNT, CDR2 FRNRAP. V dropped 5 bases and J dropped 6; count of bases not matched to a gene: 7. CDR3 length: 14 amino acids. CDR3: CASGGDRGLSEQYF. The CDR3 DNA reads as TGTGCTAGTGGTGGTGACAGGGGGCTAAGCGAGCAGTACTTC.